This TCR beta chain was obtained from a study of blood T cell repertoires in COVID-19. Overall study: Italy, Spain and the United States were the sources of the convalescent and acute COVID-19 samples.

The study counted Cohort 3 donors as recovered given two negative PCRs, clearance, or symptom resolution. Study processing details: Amplifying reference gene primers gave estimates of nucleated cell counts. The method was immunoSEQ multiplex PCR; TCRdb's version includes in-frame clones alone and lacks a portion of them. That table furnishes V, J and clone size, whereas the DNA furnished D and trimming. The sample carries fewer than 300,000 clones, around 90% recorded once. Germline CDR1 reads SEHNR; CDR2 reads FQNEAQ (reference sequence). The CDR3 covers 13 residues. Losses at the gene ends were 3 bases for V and 6 bases for J; bases not matched to a gene: 2.

The chain is built from TRBV7-9 and TRBJ1-2; 9 bases are shared with TRBD1. The sequencing input was PBMCs or T cells enriched from blood (not recorded which). The sequence derives from a woman aged 25 to 39 who had recovered from COVID-19. The CDR3 loop reads CASSFRDRDGYTF. The DNA for the CDR3 is TGTGCCAGCAGCTTTCGGGACAGGGATGGCTACACCTTC.